The clone carrying this T cell receptor beta chain showed up just a few times. No antigen is known for it. A read error may account for a junction end that differs from germline. RNA extraction was followed by reverse transcription into cDNA, which acted as the sequencing template. Assay used: immunoSEQ multiplex PCR; TCRdb lists only in-frame clones, some missing. The table lists 60,000 to 65,000 clones, 44% of them singletons. The data are from a study of CD8+ T cells in alopecia areata. CDR3 size: 11 residues. Germline V gives CDR1 SGHAT, CDR2 FQNNGV. Study-level points and caveats: Sequencing of scalp tissue also captures the resident alphabeta T cells of normal skin. Lesional scalp, notably in alopecia totalis/universalis, had clonality above that of normal scalp. Patients displayed less clarity in TCR sharing than mice, a finding possibly related to HLA.

Sampling of alopecia areata patients yielded lesional scalp punch biopsies as well as peripheral blood. The chain carries TRBV11-2 and TRBJ1-2; 9 nucleotides line up with TRBD1. The source of this sequence is a human donor with alopecia areata. Sample: NKG2D-low CD8+ T cells sorted from blood. Here the CDR3 reads CASSPRDRAFF. DNA for the CDR3: TGTGCCAGCAGCCCCCGGGACAGGGCTTTCTTC. The full variable domain, rest sourced from reference TRBV11-2 and TRBJ1-2, is EAGVAQSPRYKIIEKRQSVAFWCNPISGHATLYWYQQILGQGPKLLIQFQNNGVVDDSQLPKDRFSAERLKGVDSTLKIQPAKLEDSAVYLCASSPRDRAFFGSGTRLTVV.